This T cell receptor beta chain was documented in a study of vaccination effects on CD4 cells after COVID-19. Points from the study as a whole: Long after vaccination, the clones induced by infection and by vaccine shrank markedly in size.

To note about this clone: Its antigen is not known.

When roughly eleven days of culture had elapsed, CD4+ T cells were isolated. It was two doses of either the BNT162b2 or mRNA-1273 vaccine that participants received. Nucleocapsid antibodies stayed negative before and after vaccination, showing no earlier SARS-CoV-2 infection. Clones were sequenced by immunoSEQ multiplex PCR, and TCRdb holds only the in-frame ones, with some missing. Here the sample spans about 47,000 clones, roughly 72% being singletons. The length of the CDR3 is 13 residues. The germline V and J ends were trimmed by 0 bases and 6 bases, with 6 bases remaining between them. The chain carries TRBV12-3 or TRBV12-4 and TRBJ1-5, with unresolved D. This sequence was found in a human donor who received a COVID-19 vaccine. Sequenced here: CD4+ T cells from PBMCs cultured without peptide, sampled after COVID-19 vaccination. CDR3 nucleotide sequence: TGTGCCAGCAGTTTAGCGCACGGTCAGCCCCAGCATTTT. This gives the protein CASSLAHGQPQHF.